Each of the 17 T cell receptor beta chains below was sequenced from the same sample in a study of cytomegalovirus exposure and HLA in healthy donors. The PCR made use of 60 Vbeta and 13 Jbeta primers. Clones were sequenced by immunoSEQ multiplex PCR, and TCRdb holds only the in-frame ones, with some missing. The data hold some 180,000 clones, with more than 60% observed a single time. Sequenced input: PBMCs. Receptors were obtained from a woman aged 55-69 years in good health and CMV-seropositive.

The chain couples TRBV27 to TRBJ2-3; perhaps TRBD2 as D (5 bases). The V end was cut by 3 bases, the J end by 3 bases, with 7 bases between. Germline V gene lookup returns CDR1 MNHEY and CDR2 SMNVEV (reference sequence). This CDR3 comprises 13 residues. The CDR3 bases are TGTGCCAGCAGTTTGACGGGAACAGATACGCAGTATTTT. The encoded protein is CASSLTGTDTQYF.

The chain recombines TRBV19 with TRBJ1-1; 7 bases are a match to TRBD1. With 4 bases clipped from V and 6 bases from J, the junction kept 8 bases outside the gene matches. Germline assignment: CDR1 LNHDA and CDR2 SQIVND (reference sequence). The CDR3 contains 14 residues. CDR3 bases: TGTGCCAGTAGTACGAGACAGGGCGCCCCTGAAGCTTTCTTT. This encodes CASSTRQGAPEAFF.

This clone was picked up a small number of times. The CDR3 bases are TGTGCCAGCAGGGACTATTGGGACTCCACAGATACGCAGTATTTT. Protein: CASRDYWDSTDTQYF. The chain couples TRBV6-5 to TRBJ2-3, with a possible D match to TRBD2 (6 bases). The germline gives CDR1 MNHEY, CDR2 SVGAGI. The CDR3 is 15 residues long. V lost 6 bases and J lost 2, with 15 bases in between.

J is TRBJ1-4 and V is TRBV30; 11 positions match TRBD1. This CDR3 is built from 14 residues. V gave up 3 bases and J gave up 5 bases; unmatched junction bases: 2. CDR1 GTSNPN and CDR2 SVGIG come from the germline V gene (reference sequence). DNA for the CDR3: TGTGCCTGGAGCAGGGACAGGGGGAATGAAAAACTGTTTTTT. Translation gives CAWSRDRGNEKLFF.

This rearrangement joins TRBV19 to TRBJ2-1; TRBD2 aligns across 12 bases. Germline CDR1 is LNHDA and CDR2 is SQIVND (reference sequence). The CDR3 consists of 15 residues. V gave up 5 bases and J gave up 5 bases; unmatched junction bases: 4. In nucleotides, the CDR3 is TGTGCCAGTAGTGCCCTAGCGGGGGGGGACAATGAGCAGTTCTTC. Amino acid sequence: CASSALAGGDNEQFF.

The CDR3 spells CASSGSTQQETQYF. CDR3 coding DNA: TGTGCCAGCAGTGGGAGCACCCAACAAGAGACCCAGTACTTC. This chain joins TRBV6-1 and TRBJ2-5, with D unresolved. The germline V gene encodes CDR1 MNHNS and CDR2 SASEGT. V was cut by 4 bases and J by 2 bases, with 11 bases left in between. The CDR3 loop spans 14 amino acids.

J is TRBJ1-2 and V is TRBV7-9, with 8 bases that match TRBD1. Germline CDR1 reads SEHNR; CDR2 reads FQNEAQ (reference sequence). V lost 2 bases, J lost 3 bases, and 8 bases stayed unmatched. The CDR3 runs to 16 residues. The DNA of the CDR3 is TGTGCCAGCAGCTTACCAGCGACAGGGGCGGACTATGGCTACACCTTC. Translating gives CASSLPATGADYGYTF.

This sequence joins TRBV5-6 and TRBJ2-7; 13 nucleotides align to TRBD2. CDR1 and CDR2 (germline): SGHDT, YYEEEE. The CDR3 covers 15 residues. V shed 2 bases and J 6 bases; nucleotides not matched to a gene: 5. The CDR3 is CASSFGTSGIGEQYF. The CDR3 nucleotides read TGTGCCAGCAGCTTCGGGACTAGCGGGATTGGCGAGCAGTACTTC.

This sequence joins TRBV7-9 and TRBJ1-4; D gene ambiguous. There are 12 residues in the CDR3. CDR1 is SEHNR, CDR2 FQNEAQ, per germline (reference sequence). V dropped 6 bases and J dropped 5 bases, with 7 bases sitting between them. As DNA, the CDR3 is TGTGCCAGCAGACGTCAGAATGAAAAACTGTTTTTT. Its protein product is CASRRQNEKLFF.

The V gene is TRBV19, the J gene TRBJ2-1; a weak D match, TRBD2 (5 bases). V was clipped by 5 bases and J by 6 bases, with 20 bases between them. This CDR3 has 16 amino acids. Germline CDR1 and CDR2: LNHDA and SQIVND (reference sequence). The CDR3 loop is CASSPTPGIAVNEQFF. The CDR3 DNA sequence: TGTGCCAGTAGTCCAACCCCCGGGATCGCGGTCAATGAGCAGTTCTTC.

This rearrangement joins TRBV6-1 to TRBJ1-4; no clear D gene. Trimming removed 5 bases at V and 4 bases at J, with 11 bases between. Germline CDR1 is MNHNS and CDR2 is SASEGT. CDR3 size: 14 residues. CDR3 sequence: CASSREGFNEKLFF. The CDR3 DNA reads TGTGCCAGCAGTCGCGAGGGTTTTAATGAAAAACTGTTTTTT.

This rearrangement joins TRBV28 to TRBJ2-7, with TRBD1 identical over 9 bases. The CDR3 spans 15 residues. Germline-derived CDR1 and CDR2 are MDHEN and SYDVKM. V dropped 7 bases and J dropped 2; count of bases not matched to a gene: 9. DNA of the CDR3: TGTGCCAGCATCAACTCCGGGACAGGGACCTACGAGCAGTACTTC. Protein: CASINSGTGTYEQYF.

J is TRBJ2-3 and V is TRBV12-5, with 7 bases aligning to TRBD2. This CDR3 contains 17 residues. Trimming took 1 base from V and 3 from J; bases not matched to a gene: 10. Germline V lookup: CDR1 LGHNT, CDR2 FRNRAP. CDR3 loop: CASGLEQALGGTDTQYF. CDR3 DNA sequence: TGTGCTAGTGGTTTGGAACAGGCCCTGGGAGGGACAGATACGCAGTATTTT. The full variable domain, rest sourced from reference TRBV12-5 and TRBJ2-3, is DARVTQTPRHKVTEMGQEVTMRCQPILGHNTVFWYRQTMMQGLELLAYFRNRAPLDDSGMPKDRFSAEMPDATLATLKIQPSEPRDSAVYFCASGLEQALGGTDTQYFGPGTRLTVL.

V gene TRBV5-1 combines with J gene TRBJ2-3; 8 nucleotides line up with TRBD2. CDR3 length: 16 residues. Losses at the gene ends were 0 bases for V and 3 bases for J; bases not matched to a gene: 6. Germline CDR1 reads SGHRS; CDR2 reads YFSETQ. The CDR3 region is CASSLGSSGRTDTQYF. CDR3 DNA sequence: TGCGCCAGCAGCTTGGGATCCAGCGGGAGAACAGATACGCAGTATTTT.

This chain connects TRBV6-5 to TRBJ2-2, with TRBD1 matching over 7 bases. CDR1 MNHEY and CDR2 SVGAGI come from the germline V gene. The CDR3 has 14 residues. The junction had 7 bases not matched to a gene; V was cut back by 6 bases and J by 6 bases. CDR3 bases: TGTGCCAGCAGGGTACAGGGGTTGGCCGGGGAGCTGTTTTTT. It encodes CASRVQGLAGELFF.

The chain joins TRBV19 to TRBJ1-5; TRBD1 agrees at 8 bases. This CDR3 spans 17 amino acids. Germline assignment: CDR1 LNHDA and CDR2 SQIVND (reference sequence). After removal of 7 bases from V and 1 base from J, the junction contained 12 bases not matched to a gene. DNA of the CDR3: TGTGCCAGTACTGAATATGGGACAGGCCGAAGCAATCAGCCCCAGCATTTT. Translating it yields CASTEYGTGRSNQPQHF.

The chain links TRBV9 to TRBJ1-4, with 9 bases that match TRBD1. The CDR3 is 15 residues long. From germline, CDR1 is SGDLS and CDR2 YYNGEE. Losses at the gene ends were 4 bases for V and 12 bases for J; bases not matched to a gene: 13. In nucleotides, the CDR3 is TGTGCCAGCAGCAAACGTCCCGGGACAGGGTTCGAACTGTTTTTT. Translating gives CASSKRPGTGFELFF.